The text below deals with one TCR beta chain. The antigen is undetermined. TCRdb called the 5' RACE reads again in MiXCR, with one record for every CDR3 protein. The sample holds 310,000 or so distinct CDR3 sequences, approximately 3.8% seen once. The sample belongs to a study of T cells after yellow fever vaccination. The study, taken as a whole, reports: Most primary-vaccination clones recurred post-booster (roughly 96% CD4, 88% CD8). The secondary T-cell response peaked on day 5, not day 15, but was weaker.

J gave up 10 bases and V 0 bases, and 9 bases lay outside the gene matches. Germline loops: CDR1 MGHRA, CDR2 YSYEKL. This CDR3 has 16 residues. The specimen was PBMCs, collected on the day of the yellow fever booster vaccination. The sequence was obtained from a man younger than 35 who received the YFV17D yellow fever vaccine. This chain joins TRBV4-1 and TRBJ2-1; 10 nucleotides align to TRBD2. CDR3 residues: CASSQEKRGGRAEQFF. The CDR3 DNA reads TGCGCCAGCAGCCAAGAGAAGCGGGGGGGCCGAGCAGAGCAGTTCTTC.